What follows is one TCR beta chain and its context. V was pared by 5 bases and J by 2 bases, with 13 bases between. Germline assignment: CDR1 SGHAT and CDR2 FQNNGV. The CDR3 contains 14 residues. This record comes from a study of molecular identifiers for immune sequencing clone quantification. TCRdb passed the PCR reads through MiXCR, listing each CDR3 protein once. The repertoire holds nearly 55,000 distinct CDR3 sequences, just over 35% seen once, with about 4.1% in the top ten. V is TRBV11-2 and J is TRBJ2-7; weak D call: TRBD1 (5 bases). This TCR came from a human donor in good health. Some libraries in this study had Jurkat cell RNA spiked in. The source material was naive CD8+ T cells from blood, with Jurkat cell RNA spiked in. Regarding subset: FACS-sorted CD8+CD4-CCR7+CD45RA+ naive T cells. The CDR3 sequence: CASSPAPGPYEQYF. CDR3 DNA sequence: TGTGCCAGCAGCCCGGCCCCAGGGCCCTACGAGCAGTACTTC.